The present entry profiles one TCR beta chain with its context. The target antigen is unknown. The germline gives CDR1 SEHNR, CDR2 FQNEAQ (reference sequence). The CDR3 totals 14 residues. Trimming took off 5 bases at V and 4 bases at J, with 14 bases between the two ends. Each CDR3 protein gets one entry after TCRdb re-called the 5' RACE reads with MiXCR. The sample records 350,000 to 450,000 distinct CDR3 sequences, roughly 26% being singletons. The sample is drawn from a study of CD8 T cells in ankylosing spondylitis. Broader study findings: In ankylosing spondylitis blood, a motif of seven or eight highly homologous TCR beta variants appeared characteristic.

The rearrangement joins TRBV7-9 to TRBJ1-2; D is undetermined. The TCR was taken from a male donor with ankylosing spondylitis. The specimen was blood, either unsorted or a sorted T cell fraction (not recorded which). CDR3 residues: CASSLDLSSYGYTF. Here the CDR3 DNA reads TGTGCCAGCAGCCTGGACCTCTCGTCCTATGGCTACACCTTC.